These 8 T cell receptor beta chains came from one sample sequenced in a study of T cells in localized non-small cell lung cancer. Clones were read by immunoSEQ multiplex PCR, and TCRdb kept only the in-frame ones, dropping some. The repertoire consists of tens of thousands of clones, with about 90% occurring once and the leading ten covering approximately 6.6%. This sample comprised peripheral blood, obtained before any cancer treatment. The receptors derive from a man aged 40 to 70 with stage I lung adenocarcinoma.

V and J are TRBV4-1 and TRBJ2-3, with 9 bases that match TRBD2. With 1 base clipped from V and 7 bases from J, the junction kept 6 bases outside the gene matches. Per germline, CDR1 MGHRA and CDR2 YSYEKL. There are 15 residues in the CDR3. The DNA for the CDR3 is TGCGCCAGCAGCCAAGGCGGGGGGGTAGGCTATACGCAGTATTTT. This gives the protein CASSQGGGVGYTQYF.

V is TRBV5-1 and J is TRBJ2-3, with 9 bases that match TRBD1. Germline values: CDR1 SGHRS, CDR2 YFSETQ. CDR3 size: 15 residues. V lost 3 bases to trimming and J lost 3 bases; unmatched junction nucleotides: 5. The CDR3 sequence: CASSSLGQGTDTQYF. CDR3 DNA: TGCGCCAGCAGCTCCCTAGGACAGGGGACAGATACGCAGTATTTT.

This chain links TRBV2 with TRBJ2-3, with D perhaps matching TRBD2 (6 bases). The V gene lost 2 bases and the J gene lost 4 bases, with 13 bases spanning the gap. Per germline, CDR1 SNHLY and CDR2 FYNNEI. This CDR3 is 15 amino acids long. In DNA, the CDR3 is TGTGCCAGCAGTGAATTTACCGGGAGCCCAGATACGCAGTATTTT. It specifies CASSEFTGSPDTQYF.

CDR3 loop: CATRAGGRPYEQYF. The CDR3 bases are TGTGCCACCCGAGCGGGCGGGAGGCCCTACGAGCAGTACTTC. This chain links TRBV28 with TRBJ2-7, with 8 nucleotides matching TRBD2. J gave up 2 bases and V 10 bases, and 10 bases lay outside the gene matches. The V gene's germline CDR1 is MDHEN and CDR2 SYDVKM. The CDR3 covers 14 residues.

The rearrangement joins TRBV5-6 to TRBJ2-2; the D is unclear. Germline assignment: CDR1 SGHDT and CDR2 YYEEEE. The V end lost 5 bases, the J end lost 2 bases, and 10 bases lay between the germline ends. The CDR3 consists of 14 residues. CDR3 loop: CASRLKLNTGELFF. The CDR3 DNA reads TGTGCCAGCAGGTTGAAACTTAACACCGGGGAGCTGTTTTTT.

V usage is TRBV18 and J usage is TRBJ1-1; D gene unclear. CDR3 length: 13 amino acids. Germline CDR1 is KGHSH and CDR2 is LQKENI. Trimming left V 6 bases short and J 6 bases short, with 14 bases between. The CDR3 coding sequence is TGTGCCAGCTCGTCACGAGGTTCTCCTGAAGCTTTCTTT. It translates to CASSSRGSPEAFF.

The chain uses TRBV29-1 and TRBJ2-3; 8 bases fit TRBD2. Trimming at V came to 4 bases and at J to 2 bases, leaving 5 bases not matched to a gene. This CDR3 comprises 14 residues. The germline V gene encodes CDR1 SQVTM and CDR2 ANQGSEA. CDR3 region: CSVVNSGITDTQYF. The CDR3 DNA sequence: TGCAGCGTTGTAAATAGCGGGATCACAGATACGCAGTATTTT.

The rearrangement joins TRBV7-9 to TRBJ1-5, with D maybe TRBD1 (5 bases). Germline V gene sequence: CDR1 SEHNR, CDR2 FQNEAQ (reference sequence). This CDR3 comprises 15 residues. Trimming pared 6 bases from V and 4 bases from J, leaving 16 bases between. The CDR3 nucleotides are TGTGCCAGCAGTTACGGAAGTGGGGGTAATCAGCCCCAGCATTTT. Its protein product is CASSYGSGGNQPQHF.